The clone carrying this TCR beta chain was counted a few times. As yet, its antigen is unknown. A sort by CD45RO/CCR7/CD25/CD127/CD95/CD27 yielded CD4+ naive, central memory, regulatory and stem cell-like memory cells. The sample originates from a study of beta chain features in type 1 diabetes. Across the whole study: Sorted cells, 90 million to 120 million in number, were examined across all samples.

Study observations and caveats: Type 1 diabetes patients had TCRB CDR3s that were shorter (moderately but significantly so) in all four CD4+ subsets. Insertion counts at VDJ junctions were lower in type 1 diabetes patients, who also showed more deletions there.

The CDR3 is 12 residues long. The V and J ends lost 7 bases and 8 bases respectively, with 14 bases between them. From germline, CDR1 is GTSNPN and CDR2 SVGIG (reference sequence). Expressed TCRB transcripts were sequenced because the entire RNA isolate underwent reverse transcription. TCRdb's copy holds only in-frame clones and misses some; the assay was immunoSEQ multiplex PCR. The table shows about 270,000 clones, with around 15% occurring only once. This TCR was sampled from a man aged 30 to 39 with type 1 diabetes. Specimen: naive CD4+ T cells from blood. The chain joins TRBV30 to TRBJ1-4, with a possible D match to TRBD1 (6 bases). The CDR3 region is CASNRVGEKLFF. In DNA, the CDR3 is TGTGCCTCAAACAGGGTGGGGGAAAAACTGTTTTTT.